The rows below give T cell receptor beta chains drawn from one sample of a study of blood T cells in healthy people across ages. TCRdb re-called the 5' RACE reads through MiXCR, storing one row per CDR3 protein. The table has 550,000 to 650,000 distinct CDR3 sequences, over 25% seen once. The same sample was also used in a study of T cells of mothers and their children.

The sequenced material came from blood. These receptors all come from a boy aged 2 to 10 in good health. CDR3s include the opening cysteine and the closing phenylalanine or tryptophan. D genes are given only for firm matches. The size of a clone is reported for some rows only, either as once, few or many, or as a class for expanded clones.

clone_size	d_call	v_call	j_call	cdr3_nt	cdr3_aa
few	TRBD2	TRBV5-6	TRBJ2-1	TGTGCCAGCAGCTTATGGCTAGCGGGATACAATGAGCAGTTCTTC	CASSLWLAGYNEQFF
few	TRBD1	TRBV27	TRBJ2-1	TGTGCCAGCAGTGGACAGGGGGCGCGTAATGAGCAGTTCTTC	CASSGQGARNEQFF
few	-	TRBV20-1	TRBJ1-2	TGCAGTGCTACCAGGACAAGCTATGGCTACACCTTC	CSATRTSYGYTF
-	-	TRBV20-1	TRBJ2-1	TGCAGTGCTAGAGAAGGACTCCAGTTCTTC	CSAREGLQFF
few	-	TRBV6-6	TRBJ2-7	TGTGCCAGCAGTTACTCTATAGCGCAAGAGCAGTACTTC	CASSYSIAQEQYF
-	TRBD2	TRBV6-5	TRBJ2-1	TGTGCCAGCAGTTATAGGGCGGGGGGGCCCATAATAAACAATGAGCAGTTCTTC	CASSYRAGGPIINNEQFF
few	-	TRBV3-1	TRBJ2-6	TGTGCCAGCAGCCAACAGGGGTTGGCCAACGTCCTGACTTTC	CASSQQGLANVLTF
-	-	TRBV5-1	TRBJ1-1	TGCGCAAGTAGCTCCCCTGGGACCAACACTGAAGCTTTCTTT	CASSSPGTNTEAFF
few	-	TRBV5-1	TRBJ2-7	TGCGCCAGCAGCTCGTTCGCCAAGAACATTTACGAGCAGTACTTC	CASSSFAKNIYEQYF
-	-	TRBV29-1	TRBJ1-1	TGCAGCGTTGAATGGCAGGAGAACACTGAAGCTTTCTTT	CSVEWQENTEAFF
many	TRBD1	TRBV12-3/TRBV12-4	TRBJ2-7	TGTGCCAGCACCAGGGGGTCCCATTTCTACGAGCAGTACTTC	CASTRGSHFYEQYF
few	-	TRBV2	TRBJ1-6	TGTGCCAGCAGCCTAAGACGGACCAGCTCCTATAATTCACCCCTCCACTTT	CASSLRRTSSYNSPLHF
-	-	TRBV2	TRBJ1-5	TGTGCCAGCAGTCCGTCGGGGAATCAGCCCCAGCATTTT	CASSPSGNQPQHF
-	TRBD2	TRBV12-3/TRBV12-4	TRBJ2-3	TGTGCCAGCAGCCCTAGCGGGGGTCCCAAAACAGATGCGCAGTATTTT	CASSPSGGPKTDAQYF
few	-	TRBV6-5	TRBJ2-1	TGTGCCAGCAGTGACGCACAGTCCTACAATGAGCAGTTCTTC	CASSDAQSYNEQFF
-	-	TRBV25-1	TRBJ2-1	TGTGCCAGCAGAGCAGGGTCGCACAATGAGCAGTTCTTC	CASRAGSHNEQFF
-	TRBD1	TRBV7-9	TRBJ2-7	TGTGCCAGCAGCTTACTGGGGACAGGGCCAGTCGAGCAGTACTTC	CASSLLGTGPVEQYF
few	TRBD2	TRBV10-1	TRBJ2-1	TGCGCCAGCAGTGAGTCCCACGGCGGGAGGGCCGGTGAGCAGTTCTTC	CASSESHGGRAGEQFF
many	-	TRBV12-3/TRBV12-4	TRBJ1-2	TGTGCCAGCAGTTTTCGCGCCTATGGCTACACCTTC	CASSFRAYGYTF
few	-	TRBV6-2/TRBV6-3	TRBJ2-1	TGTGCCAGCAGTTACTCTTGGGGGGGGCTCAGGTTCTTC	CASSYSWGGLRFF
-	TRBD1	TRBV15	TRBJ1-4	TGTGCCACCAGCAGAGATCCCGACAGGGGGTACGAAAAACTGTTTTTT	CATSRDPDRGYEKLFF
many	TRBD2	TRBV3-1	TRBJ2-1	TGTGCCAGCAGCCATAGGCGACGACTAGCGGGGTTCGCGGGGCAGTTCTTC	CASSHRRRLAGFAGQFF
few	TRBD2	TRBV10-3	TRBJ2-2	TGTGCCATCAGGGTAGCGGGAGGGCCCGTAAGTTCCGGGGAGCTGTTTTTT	CAIRVAGGPVSSGELFF
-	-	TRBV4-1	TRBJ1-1	TGCGCCAGCAGCCAAGGGTCCTATGAAGCTTTCTTT	CASSQGSYEAFF
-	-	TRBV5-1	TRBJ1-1	TGCGCCAGCAGCGAGGACAGCCTTACAATTGAAGCTTTCTTT	CASSEDSLTIEAFF
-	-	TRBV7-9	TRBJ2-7	TGTGCCAGCCGACTAGAGACCTACGAGCAGTACTTC	CASRLETYEQYF
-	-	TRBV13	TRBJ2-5	TGTGCCAGCCAAGCTTGGGAAGGGGAGACCCAGTACTTC	CASQAWEGETQYF
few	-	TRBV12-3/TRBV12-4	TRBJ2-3	TGTGCCAGCAGTTTAATTGGGATAGATACGCAGTATTTT	CASSLIGIDTQYF
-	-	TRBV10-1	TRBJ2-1	TGCGCCAGCCCGGGGGTTATCTTC	CASPGVIF
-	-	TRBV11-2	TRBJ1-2	TGTGCCAGCAGCCCCGAGCGGGTCGGCTACACCTTC	CASSPERVGYTF
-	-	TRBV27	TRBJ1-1	TGTGCCAGCAGTTGGGTCAGAAACACTGAAGCTTTCTTT	CASSWVRNTEAFF
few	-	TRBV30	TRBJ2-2	TGTGCCTGGAGTGTCTGGGCGAACACCGGGGAGCTGTTTTTT	CAWSVWANTGELFF
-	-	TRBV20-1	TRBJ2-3	TGCAGTGCGAGAGACCCACAGAGACTCTCGAACACAGATACGCAGTATTTT	CSARDPQRLSNTDTQYF
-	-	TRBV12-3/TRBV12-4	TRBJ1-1	TGTGCCAGCAGTTTTACCTTAACAGGGATGAACACTGAAGCTTTCTTT	CASSFTLTGMNTEAFF
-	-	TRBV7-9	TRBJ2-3	TGTGCCACCGAGGGGAGCGGAGACACAGATACGCAGTATTTT	CATEGSGDTDTQYF
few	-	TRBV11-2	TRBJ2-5	TGTGCCAGCAGCTTAGAAGGGACTTGGTGGCAAGAGACCCAGTACTTC	CASSLEGTWWQETQYF
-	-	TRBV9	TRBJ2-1	TGTGCCAGCAGCTCCGTCCGGGATGAGCAGTTCTTC	CASSSVRDEQFF
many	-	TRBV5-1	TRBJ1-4	TGCGCCAGCAGCTCGACCGACTCAGGGAATGAAAAACTGTTTTTT	CASSSTDSGNEKLFF
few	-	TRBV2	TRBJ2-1	TGTGCCAGCAGTGAGGCGGACAGCCACAATGAGCAGTTCTTC	CASSEADSHNEQFF
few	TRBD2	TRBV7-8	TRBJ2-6	TGTGCCAGCAGCTCATTAGCGGGAGGGGTCTCTGGGGCCAACGTCCTGACTTTC	CASSSLAGGVSGANVLTF
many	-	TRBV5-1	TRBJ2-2	TGCGCCAGCAGCTTGGGGGCCGATACCGGGGAGCTGTTTTTT	CASSLGADTGELFF
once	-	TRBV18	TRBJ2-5	TGTGCCAGCTCACCTCAAGCCGGGGAGGAGACCCAGTACTTC	CASSPQAGEETQYF
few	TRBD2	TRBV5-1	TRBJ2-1	TGCGCCAGCAGCGATCGGACTAGCGGGGGTTACAGTGAGCAGTTCTTC	CASSDRTSGGYSEQFF
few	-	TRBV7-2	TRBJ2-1	TGTGCCAGCTTTACTCTGGCCGGGAGCAATGAGCAGTTCTTC	CASFTLAGSNEQFF
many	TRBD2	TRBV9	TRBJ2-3	TGTGCCAGCAGCCCGGGACTAGCGGCAGATACGCAGTATTTT	CASSPGLAADTQYF
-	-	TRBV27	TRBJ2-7	TGTGCCAGCAGTTTAACTCCAACCTACGAGCAGTACTTC	CASSLTPTYEQYF
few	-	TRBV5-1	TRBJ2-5	TGCGCCAGCAGAAACAGGGCCCAAGAGACCCAGTACTTC	CASRNRAQETQYF
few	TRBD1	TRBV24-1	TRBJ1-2	TGTGCCACCTCTGGGACAGCTTCTAACTATGGCTACACCTTC	CATSGTASNYGYTF
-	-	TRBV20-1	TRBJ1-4	TGCAGTGCTAGGGTTTTTGGTGCCGTCGGAGAAAAACTGTTTTTT	CSARVFGAVGEKLFF
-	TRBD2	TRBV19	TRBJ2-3	TGTGCCAGTAGTATTCGGACTAGTGGGTCGGGTACGCAGTATTTT	CASSIRTSGSGTQYF
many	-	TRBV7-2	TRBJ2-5	TGTGCCAGCAGCTTACCCCAAGAGACCCAGTACTTC	CASSLPQETQYF
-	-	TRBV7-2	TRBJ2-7	TGTGCCAGCAGCTTGTTAGACAACTACGAGCAGTACTTC	CASSLLDNYEQYF